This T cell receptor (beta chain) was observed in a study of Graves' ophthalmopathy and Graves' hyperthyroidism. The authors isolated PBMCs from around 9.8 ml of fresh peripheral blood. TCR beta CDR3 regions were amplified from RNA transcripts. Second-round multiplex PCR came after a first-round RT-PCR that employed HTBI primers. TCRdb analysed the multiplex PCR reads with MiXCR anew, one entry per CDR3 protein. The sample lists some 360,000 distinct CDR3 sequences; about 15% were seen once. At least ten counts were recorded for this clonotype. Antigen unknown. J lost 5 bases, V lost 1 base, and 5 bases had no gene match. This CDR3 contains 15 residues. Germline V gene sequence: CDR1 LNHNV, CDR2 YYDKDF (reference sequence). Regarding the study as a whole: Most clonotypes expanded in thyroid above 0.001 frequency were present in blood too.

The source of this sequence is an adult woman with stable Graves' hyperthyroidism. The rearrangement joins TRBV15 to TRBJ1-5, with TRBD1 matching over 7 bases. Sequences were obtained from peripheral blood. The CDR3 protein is CATSRGNRGHQPQHF. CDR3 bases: TGTGCCACCAGCAGAGGGAACAGGGGACATCAGCCCCAGCATTTT.